What follows is one T cell receptor beta chain and its context. Its antigen is still unknown. In germline, CDR1 is LNHDA, CDR2 SQIVND (reference sequence). The CDR3 is made up of 13 amino acids. The V end lost 3 bases, the J end lost 8 bases, and 13 bases lay between the germline ends. The data were taken from a study of graft-versus-host responses after intestinal transplantation. Study-level information: In this cohort, recipients had multivisceral, liver-intestinal, or isolated intestinal transplants. Once they had received anti-thymocyte globulin induction, all recipients took tacrolimus and steroids for approximately 3 years.

General study points: Those patients showing graft-donor T cell macrochimerism displayed high graft-versus-host to host-versus-graft clonal ratios in allografts. Peak levels of circulating GvH clones tracked with early post-transplant HvG declines.

TCRdb keeps only in-frame clones here, not all; method: immunoSEQ multiplex PCR. The sample yields 85,000 to 110,000 clones, under 95% seen once. The chain is built from TRBV19 and TRBJ1-1; tentative D call: TRBD1 (5 bases). The sequences come from unstimulated CD8+ T cells sorted from spleen or lymph node cells, collected before intestinal transplant. The origin of this receptor is a human donor who received an intestinal transplant. DNA for the CDR3: TGTGCCAGTAGTATTGGTATGGGGGGGGAAGCTTTCTTT. It specifies CASSIGMGGEAFF.